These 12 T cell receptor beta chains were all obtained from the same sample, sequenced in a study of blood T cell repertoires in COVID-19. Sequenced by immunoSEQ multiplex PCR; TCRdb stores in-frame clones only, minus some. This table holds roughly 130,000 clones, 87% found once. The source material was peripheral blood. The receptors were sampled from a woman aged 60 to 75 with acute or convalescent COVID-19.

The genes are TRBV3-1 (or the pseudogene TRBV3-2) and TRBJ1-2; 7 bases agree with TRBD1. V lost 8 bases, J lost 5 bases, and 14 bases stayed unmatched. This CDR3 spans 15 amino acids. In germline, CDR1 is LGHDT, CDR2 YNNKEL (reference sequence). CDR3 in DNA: TGTGCCAGCGGCCTCGATCCCAAGACAGGGTATGGCTACACCTTC. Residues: CASGLDPKTGYGYTF.

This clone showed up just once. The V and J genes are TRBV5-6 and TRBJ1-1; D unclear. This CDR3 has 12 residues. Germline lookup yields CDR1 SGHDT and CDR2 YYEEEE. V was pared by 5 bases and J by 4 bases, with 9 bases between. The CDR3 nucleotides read TGTGCCAGCAGTATTGGACTCACTGAAGCTTTCTTT. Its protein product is CASSIGLTEAFF. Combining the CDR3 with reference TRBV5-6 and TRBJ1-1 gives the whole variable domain DAGVTQSPTHLIKTRGQQVTLRCSPKSGHDTVSWYQQALGQGPQFIFQYYEEEERQRGNFPDRFSGHQFPNYSSELNVNALLLGDSALYLCASSIGLTEAFFGQGTRLTVV.

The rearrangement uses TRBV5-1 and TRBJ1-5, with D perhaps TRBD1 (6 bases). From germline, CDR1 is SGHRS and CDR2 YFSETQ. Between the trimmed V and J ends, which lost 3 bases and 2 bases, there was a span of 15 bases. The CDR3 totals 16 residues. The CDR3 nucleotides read TGCGCCAGCAGCTACACAGGGTTGGAGGGCAATCAGCCCCAGCATTTT. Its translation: CASSYTGLEGNQPQHF.

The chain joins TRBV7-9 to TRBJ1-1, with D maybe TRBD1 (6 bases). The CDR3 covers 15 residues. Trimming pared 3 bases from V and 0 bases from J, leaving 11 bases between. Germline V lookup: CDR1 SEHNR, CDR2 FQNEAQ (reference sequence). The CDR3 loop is CASSFDRILNTEAFF. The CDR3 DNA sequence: TGTGCCAGCAGCTTCGACAGGATATTGAACACTGAAGCTTTCTTT.

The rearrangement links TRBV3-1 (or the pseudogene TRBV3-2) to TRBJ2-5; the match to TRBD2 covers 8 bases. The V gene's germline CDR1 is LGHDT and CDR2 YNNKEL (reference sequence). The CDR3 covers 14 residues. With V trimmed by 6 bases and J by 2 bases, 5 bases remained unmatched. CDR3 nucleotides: TGTGCCAGCAGGAGCGGGAGCTATCAAGAGACCCAGTACTTC. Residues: CASRSGSYQETQYF.

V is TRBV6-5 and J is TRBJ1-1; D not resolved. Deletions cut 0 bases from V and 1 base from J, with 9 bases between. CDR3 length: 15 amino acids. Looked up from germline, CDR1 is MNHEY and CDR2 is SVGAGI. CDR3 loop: CASSYSWEGNTEAFF. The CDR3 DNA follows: TGTGCCAGCAGTTACTCTTGGGAGGGGAACACTGAAGCTTTCTTT.

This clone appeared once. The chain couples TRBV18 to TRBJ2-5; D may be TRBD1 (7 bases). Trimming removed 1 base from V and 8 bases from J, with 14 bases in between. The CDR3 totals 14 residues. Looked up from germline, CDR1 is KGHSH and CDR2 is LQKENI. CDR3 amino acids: CASSPQQGGSTQYF. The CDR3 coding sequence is TGTGCCAGCTCACCACAGCAGGGGGGTTCTACCCAGTACTTC.

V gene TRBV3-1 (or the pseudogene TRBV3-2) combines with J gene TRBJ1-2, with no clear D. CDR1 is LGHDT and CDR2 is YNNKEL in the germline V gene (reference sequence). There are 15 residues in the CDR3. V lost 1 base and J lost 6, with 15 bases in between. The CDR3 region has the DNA TGTGCCAGCAGCCAAGTGGCTGGGCGCCAAAATGGCTACACCTTC. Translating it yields CASSQVAGRQNGYTF.

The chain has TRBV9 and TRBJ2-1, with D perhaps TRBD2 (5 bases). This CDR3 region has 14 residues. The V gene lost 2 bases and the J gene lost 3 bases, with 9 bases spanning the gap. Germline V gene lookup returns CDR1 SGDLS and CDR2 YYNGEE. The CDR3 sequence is CASSVSGNYNEQFF. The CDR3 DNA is TGTGCCAGCAGCGTCTCCGGGAACTACAATGAGCAGTTCTTC.

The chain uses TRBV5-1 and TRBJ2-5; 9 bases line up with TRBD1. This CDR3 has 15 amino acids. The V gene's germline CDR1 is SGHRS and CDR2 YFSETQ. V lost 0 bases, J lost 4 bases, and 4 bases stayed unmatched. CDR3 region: CASSLVDRGGETQYF. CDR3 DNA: TGCGCCAGCAGCTTGGTCGACAGGGGGGGAGAGACCCAGTACTTC.

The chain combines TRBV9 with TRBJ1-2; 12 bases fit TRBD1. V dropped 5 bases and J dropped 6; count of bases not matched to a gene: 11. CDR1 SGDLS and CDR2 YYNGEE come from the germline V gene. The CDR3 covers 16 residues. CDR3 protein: CASRPGQGAQGNGYTF. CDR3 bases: TGTGCCAGCAGACCGGGACAGGGGGCGCAGGGGAATGGCTACACCTTC.

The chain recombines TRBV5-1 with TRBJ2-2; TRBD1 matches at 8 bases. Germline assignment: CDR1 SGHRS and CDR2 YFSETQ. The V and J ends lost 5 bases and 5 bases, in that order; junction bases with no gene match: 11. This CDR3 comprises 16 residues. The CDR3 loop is CASRAYGTGGTGELFF. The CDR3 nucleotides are TGCGCCAGCAGGGCTTACGGGACAGGAGGGACCGGGGAGCTGTTTTTT.